These T cell receptor beta chains were read from a single sample in a study of identical twins. Each CDR3 protein gets one entry after TCRdb re-called the 5' RACE reads with MiXCR. This table has some 1,700,000 distinct CDR3 sequences, more than 30% appearing once. The sequenced sample consisted of cord blood. These receptors were obtained from a newborn girl in good health. CDR3s include the opening cysteine and the closing phenylalanine or tryptophan. The D gene is left open where the match is weak. Clone size is shown for a subset of rows, as once, few, many or a class of expanded clone.

clone size,D gene,V gene,J gene,CDR3 protein,CDR3 DNA
-,-,TRBV7-2,TRBJ1-1,CASSRTFNTEAFF,TGTGCCAGCAGCCGGACGTTTAACACTGAAGCTTTCTTT
few,TRBD1,TRBV20-1,TRBJ1-1,CSADTGATNTEAFF,TGCAGTGCTGATACAGGGGCCACGAACACTGAAGCTTTCTTT
-,-,TRBV29-1,TRBJ1-4,CSVRTATNEKLFF,TGCAGCGTCCGGACTGCAACTAATGAAAAACTGTTTTTT
-,TRBD2,TRBV7-9,TRBJ2-3,CASSLVGLAVTDTQYF,TGTGCCAGCAGCTTAGTTGGACTAGCAGTCACAGATACGCAGTATTTT
-,-,TRBV28,TRBJ2-5,CASSLTWGQQETQYF,TGTGCCAGCAGCCTTACTTGGGGCCAACAAGAGACCCAGTACTTC
few,-,TRBV30,TRBJ1-2,CAWSVPGDYGYTF,TGTGCCTGGAGTGTCCCAGGGGACTATGGCTACACCTTC
-,-,TRBV6-6,TRBJ1-1,CASEALVGVTEAFF,TGTGCCAGCGAGGCCCTGGTTGGCGTCACTGAAGCTTTCTTT
-,-,TRBV28,TRBJ2-1,CASSLEGGDNGRFF,TGTGCCAGCAGTTTGGAAGGAGGTGACAACGGGCGGTTCTTC
few,TRBD1,TRBV24-1,TRBJ2-3,CATSDYRGTDTQYF,TGTGCCACCAGTGATTACAGGGGGACAGATACGCAGTATTTT
few,-,TRBV27,TRBJ2-7,CASSLTGKQYF,TGTGCCAGCAGTTTGACAGGAAAGCAGTACTTC
few,-,TRBV6-6,TRBJ1-4,CASVSSGTSMEKLFF,TGTGCCAGCGTTTCATCCGGGACTTCAATGGAAAAACTGTTTTTT
-,-,TRBV15,TRBJ1-1,CATSRVGEAFF,TGTGCCACCAGCAGAGTTGGGGAAGCTTTCTTT
-,-,TRBV10-1,TRBJ2-1,CASSDWGSSSYNEQFF,TGCGCCAGCAGTGACTGGGGGTCCAGCTCCTACAATGAGCAGTTCTTC
-,-,TRBV29-1,TRBJ1-5,CSVEGGGNQPQHF,TGCAGCGTTGAGGGAGGGGGCAATCAGCCCCAGCATTTT
few,-,TRBV5-1,TRBJ1-6,CASSLVSDNSPLHF,TGCGCCAGCAGCTTGGTCTCGGATAATTCACCCCTCCACTTT
few,-,TRBV20-1,TRBJ1-2,CSASRGPQGGGYTF,TGCAGTGCTAGTCGGGGGCCACAGGGCGGAGGCTACACCTTC
-,TRBD2,TRBV6-2/TRBV6-3,TRBJ2-1,CASSYSILAGMMSYNEQFF,TGTGCCAGCAGTTACTCGATACTAGCGGGGATGATGTCCTACAATGAGCAGTTCTTC
few,TRBD2,TRBV2,TRBJ2-1,CASGGGISSYNEQFF,TGTGCCAGCGGGGGGGGGATAAGCTCCTACAATGAGCAGTTCTTC
few,TRBD1,TRBV6-5,TRBJ2-4,CATPTRGLAKNIQYF,TGTGCCACCCCGACCAGGGGGCTAGCCAAAAACATTCAGTACTTC
-,-,TRBV6-2/TRBV6-3,TRBJ1-5,CASSNHQPQHF,TGTGCCAGCAGTAATCATCAGCCCCAGCATTTT
few,-,TRBV7-6,TRBJ2-2,CASSGIREPNTGELFF,TGTGCCAGCAGCGGAATACGTGAACCCAACACCGGGGAGCTGTTTTTT
-,-,TRBV12-3/TRBV12-4,TRBJ1-1,CASLDLSEAFF,TGTGCCAGCCTCGACTTGTCTGAAGCTTTCTTT
-,TRBD1,TRBV20-1,TRBJ1-4,CSARRTGGFDEKLFF,TGCAGTGCTAGGAGGACAGGGGGCTTTGATGAAAAACTGTTTTTT
-,TRBD2,TRBV29-1,TRBJ2-1,CSVGPLLAGGYNEQFF,TGCAGCGTTGGTCCCCTACTAGCGGGAGGGTACAATGAGCAGTTCTTC
-,-,TRBV20-1,TRBJ2-2,CSARGFGPGELFF,TGCAGTGCTAGAGGGTTCGGTCCCGGGGAGCTGTTTTTT
-,-,TRBV20-1,TRBJ2-1,CSASRTMKETQFF,TGCAGTGCTTCTAGGACTATGAAAGAGACCCAGTTCTTC
-,TRBD1,TRBV5-1,TRBJ2-1,CASNPRPGTGASSYNEQFF,TGCGCCAGCAACCCCCGTCCCGGGACAGGGGCGAGCTCCTACAATGAGCAGTTCTTC
-,TRBD1,TRBV9,TRBJ2-7,CASSAGQVEQYF,TGTGCCAGCAGCGCGGGACAGGTCGAGCAGTACTTC
many,TRBD1,TRBV12-3/TRBV12-4,TRBJ1-2,CASSFSGTGNYGYTF,TGTGCCAGCAGTTTCTCCGGGACAGGGAACTATGGCTACACCTTC
-,-,TRBV19,TRBJ1-1,CASSGRRADTEAFF,TGTGCCAGTAGCGGACGCAGGGCCGACACTGAAGCTTTCTTT
few,TRBD1,TRBV20-1,TRBJ2-7,CSARNPGTGLYEQYF,TGCAGTGCCCGTAATCCCGGGACAGGTTTGTACGAGCAGTACTTC
-,TRBD2,TRBV20-1,TRBJ2-2,CSARLAGRDTGELFF,TGCAGTGCTAGACTCGCGGGGAGGGACACCGGGGAGCTGTTTTTT
-,-,TRBV9,TRBJ2-2,CASSVESLPGELFF,TGTGCCAGCAGCGTAGAAAGCTTGCCCGGGGAGCTGTTTTTT
-,TRBD1,TRBV4-1,TRBJ1-5,CASSQSPDRGNQPQHF,TGCGCCAGCAGCCAAAGTCCGGACAGGGGGAATCAGCCCCAGCATTTT
many,TRBD1,TRBV28,TRBJ2-7,CASRRQGPYEQYF,TGTGCCAGCAGGAGACAGGGCCCCTACGAGCAGTACTTC
-,TRBD2,TRBV20-1,TRBJ2-5,CSAVSGRAPFFKQYF,TGCAGTGCTGTTAGCGGGAGGGCACCCTTTTTTAAGCAGTACTTC
few,TRBD2,TRBV5-1,TRBJ2-7,CASSLPTSGIYNEQYF,TGCGCCAGCAGCCTACCGACTAGCGGGATATACAATGAGCAGTACTTC
few,-,TRBV20-1,TRBJ2-7,CSARPPPATSYEQYF,TGCAGTGCTAGACCTCCCCCAGCTACCTCCTACGAGCAGTACTTC
-,-,TRBV20-1,TRBJ1-5,CSVRDQVDQPQHF,TGCAGTGTTAGAGATCAAGTTGATCAGCCCCAGCATTTT
-,TRBD2,TRBV24-1,TRBJ2-3,CATSDPGLARVIDTQYF,TGTGCCACCAGTGACCCCGGACTAGCGAGAGTAATAGATACGCAGTATTTT
-,-,TRBV30,TRBJ2-7,CAWSIGSYEQYF,TGTGCCTGGAGTATTGGCTCCTACGAGCAGTACTTC
few,-,TRBV10-2,TRBJ2-5,CASSERGRGQETQYF,TGCGCCAGCAGTGAGAGGGGTAGAGGGCAAGAGACCCAGTACTTC
few,-,TRBV7-2,TRBJ2-1,CASSPLFEQFF,TGTGCCAGCAGCCCCCTTTTCGAGCAGTTCTTC
few,TRBD1,TRBV4-1,TRBJ1-5,CASSQIGTGRGQPQHF,TGCGCCAGCAGCCAAATCGGGACAGGTCGGGGGCAGCCCCAGCATTTT
few,TRBD2,TRBV7-2,TRBJ2-3,CASSLRTGTRFADTQYF,TGTGCCAGCAGCCTAAGGACCGGGACTAGGTTCGCAGATACGCAGTATTTT
few,-,TRBV4-2,TRBJ2-1,CASSQWRERRNEQFF,TGTGCCAGCAGCCAATGGAGGGAGAGACGGAATGAGCAGTTCTTC
-,TRBD1,TRBV24-1,TRBJ2-3,CATSDKGTGYTDTQYF,TGTGCCACCAGTGATAAAGGGACAGGGTACACAGATACGCAGTATTTT
-,TRBD2,TRBV20-1,TRBJ2-1,CSARVSSGGTPGDEQFF,TGCAGTGCTAGAGTGTCTAGCGGGGGGACCCCTGGGGATGAGCAGTTCTTC
few,-,TRBV20-1,TRBJ2-1,CSARDLRGQFF,TGCAGTGCTAGAGATCTTAGGGGCCAGTTCTTC
many,TRBD1,TRBV29-1,TRBJ1-2,CSAQQGFGNGYTF,TGCAGCGCTCAACAGGGGTTTGGAAATGGCTACACCTTC
-,TRBD1,TRBV6-1,TRBJ1-4,CASRPTGNNEKLFF,TGTGCCAGCAGACCGACAGGGAATAATGAAAAACTGTTTTTT
few,-,TRBV12-3/TRBV12-4,TRBJ2-4,CASSTEGLAKNIQYF,TGTGCCAGCAGTACAGAGGGACTAGCCAAAAACATTCAGTACTTC
-,-,TRBV20-1,TRBJ1-5,CSAWDTNQPQHF,TGCAGTGCGTGGGACACCAATCAGCCCCAGCATTTT
-,-,TRBV7-9,TRBJ1-1,CASSQQVEAFF,TGTGCCAGCAGCCAACAGGTTGAAGCTTTCTTT
-,TRBD1,TRBV28,TRBJ1-6,CASSFGDREYSPLHF,TGTGCCAGCAGTTTTGGGGACAGGGAGTATTCACCCCTCCACTTT